The TCR beta chain described here comes from a study of identical twins. Study findings and constraints: Findings depended on cross-sectional statistics rather than tracking the same donors. One should note that invariant MAIT and iNKT cells could partly confound zero-insertion analyses.

Each CDR3 protein is one row after TCRdb ran MiXCR on the 5' RACE reads. Of hundreds of thousands of distinct CDR3 sequences listed, approximately 9% were seen once; the top ten hold approximately 0.94%. The V gene's germline CDR1 is SQVTM and CDR2 ANQGSEA. Trimming pared 4 bases from V and 8 bases from J, leaving 6 bases between. CDR3 length: 10 residues. Comment on this clonotype: The antigen is unknown.

The same sample was also studied in work on yellow fever vaccine responses in identical twins.

The genes are TRBV29-1 and TRBJ2-1; D is undetermined. The TCR was taken from a woman younger than 30 in good health. Sequencing used PBMCs. The CDR3 spells CSVGSHEQFF. In DNA, the CDR3 is TGCAGCGTTGGCAGTCATGAGCAGTTCTTC.